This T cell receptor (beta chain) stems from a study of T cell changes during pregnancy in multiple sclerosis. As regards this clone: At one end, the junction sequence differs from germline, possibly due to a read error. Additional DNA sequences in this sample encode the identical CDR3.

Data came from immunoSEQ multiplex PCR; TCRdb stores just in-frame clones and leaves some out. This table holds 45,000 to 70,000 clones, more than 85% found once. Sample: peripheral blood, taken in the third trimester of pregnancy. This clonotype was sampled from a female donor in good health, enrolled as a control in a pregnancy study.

CDR3 residues: CATSRLADYGYTF. Written as DNA, the CDR3 is TGCGCCACCAGTCGGTTAGCGGACTATGGCTACACCTTC. V and J are TRBV15 and TRBJ1-2; D is unclear. Germline-derived CDR1 and CDR2 are LNHNV and YYDKDF (reference sequence). The CDR3 runs to 13 residues.